This TCR beta chain is drawn from a study of Tregs in tolerant kidney transplant recipients. Study information: Mixed chimerism was transient after nonmyeloablative marrow transplants from related graft donors. Study-level findings and limits: Donor-specific Treg expansion exceeded global Treg expansion in tolerant patients, suggesting antigen drive.

V was clipped by 5 bases and J by 6 bases; unmatched bases: 7. CDR1 is SNHLY and CDR2 is FYNNEI in the germline V gene. The CDR3 length is 15 residues. With regard to this clone: What it recognizes is unknown.

Data came from immunoSEQ multiplex PCR; TCRdb stores just in-frame clones and leaves some out. The sample shows about 69,000 clones, about 89% of them seen only once. V is TRBV2 and J is TRBJ1-5; 10 bases map to TRBD1. The TCR comes from a human donor who received a combined kidney and bone marrow transplant. The input for sequencing was CD4+ T cells from blood, taken before the transplant. The chain's CDR3 is CASSSTGGEGQPQHF. CDR3 DNA: TGTGCCAGCAGTTCGACAGGGGGCGAGGGTCAGCCCCAGCATTTT.